The clone carrying this T cell receptor beta chain has at least ten counts. Its antigen is currently unknown. Documented time point: newly diagnosed GD, antithyroid drugs for less than 3 months. The TCR library was prepared using RNA isolated from PBMCs. This specimen belongs to a study of regulatory T cells in long-lasting Graves disease. Study-wide results and limits: Comparison showed that persistent patients shared more public clonotypes (under 3,000) than new patients (about 880). Graves' patients with persistent disease showed TCR diversity lower than patients newly diagnosed.

The authors built TCR beta libraries using iRepertoire HTBI primers and Arm-PCR of CDR3 regions. TCRdb re-called the multiplex PCR reads with MiXCR, one entry per CDR3 protein. Of hundreds of thousands of distinct CDR3 sequences detected, 16% appear once; the ten largest clones hold roughly 18%. Separately, the same data were catalogued under a study of T cells in Graves' hyperthyroidism and ophthalmopathy. That source notes: TCR CDR3 regions were first amplified by RT-PCR with HTBI primers. Most thyroid clonotypes expanded above 0.001 were also detected in blood.

The sample consisted of peripheral blood mononuclear cells (PBMCs), taken at new diagnosis, from a patient treated with antithyroid drugs. The TCR sequence derives from a woman between 25 and 40 years old with Graves disease.

The CDR3 is CAISGDRGYGYTF. Here the CDR3 DNA reads TGTGCCATCAGTGGGGACAGGGGATATGGCTACACCTTC. The rearrangement links TRBV10-3 to TRBJ1-2, with 10 bases fitting TRBD1. The ends lost 4 bases at V and 5 bases at J; junction bases unmatched: 1. Germline CDR1 and CDR2: ENHRY and SYGVKD. This CDR3 spans 13 amino acids.